The source of this T cell receptor (beta chain) is a study of shared clonotypes between healthy human individuals. This table comes from immunoSEQ multiplex PCR, and its TCRdb copy is limited to in-frame clones, with some not included. The sample lists hundreds of thousands of clones; 70% to 80% were seen once. The sample consisted of PBMCs. The sequence derives from a woman between 40 and 50 years old in good health. Some clones in this sample may be carry-over from other donors' samples.

CDR3 sequence (DNA): TGCAGCGTGACAGGGGCCTACGAGCAGTACTTC. This gives the protein CSVTGAYEQYF. The V gene is TRBV29-1, the J gene TRBJ2-7; TRBD1 matches 8 bases. The CDR3 runs 11 residues. Germline V gene sequence: CDR1 SQVTM, CDR2 ANQGSEA. V gave up 6 bases and J gave up 2 bases; unmatched junction bases: 0.